This T cell receptor beta chain was sequenced for a study of blood T cell repertoires in COVID-19. Study summary: Acute and convalescent COVID-19 specimens originated in the United States, Italy and Spain. T cells, B-cell-depleted T cells, or PBMCs provided the cDNA or gDNA that served as material.

Germline-derived CDR1 and CDR2 are LNHDA and SQIVND (reference sequence). The V and J ends lost 1 base and 3 bases, in that order; junction bases with no gene match: 6. The CDR3 has 16 amino acids. In the study's own analysis: Estimates of nucleated cell counts were drawn from the amplification of reference gene primers. Sequencing used immunoSEQ multiplex PCR; TCRdb keeps in-frame clones, though not all of them. V and J calls and clone size are those listed in that table; D and trimming were worked out from the DNA. This repertoire shows under 130,000 clones, around 80% found once; its top ten account for 15%.

The J gene is TRBJ2-1, the V gene TRBV19; the match to TRBD2 covers 7 bases. Sequenced: peripheral blood. The clonotype comes from a woman over 75 with acute or convalescent COVID-19. CDR3: CASSIGEGHGYNEQFF. CDR3 sequence (DNA): TGTGCCAGTAGTATAGGGGAGGGGCATGGCTACAATGAGCAGTTCTTC.